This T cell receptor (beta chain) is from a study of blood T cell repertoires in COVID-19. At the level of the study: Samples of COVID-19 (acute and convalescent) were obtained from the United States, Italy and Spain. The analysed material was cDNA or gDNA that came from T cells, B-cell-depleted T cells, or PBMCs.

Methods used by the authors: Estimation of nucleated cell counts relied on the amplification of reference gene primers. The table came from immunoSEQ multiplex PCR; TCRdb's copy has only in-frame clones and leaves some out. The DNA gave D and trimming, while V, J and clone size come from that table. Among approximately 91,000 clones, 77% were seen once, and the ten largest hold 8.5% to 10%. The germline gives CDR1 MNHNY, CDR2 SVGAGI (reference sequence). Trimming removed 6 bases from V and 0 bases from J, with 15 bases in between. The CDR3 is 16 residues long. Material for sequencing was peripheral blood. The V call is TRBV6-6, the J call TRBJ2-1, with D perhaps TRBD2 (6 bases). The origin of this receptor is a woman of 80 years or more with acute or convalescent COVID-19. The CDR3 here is CASSGGPSSSYNEQFF. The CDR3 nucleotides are TGTGCCAGCAGCGGGGGTCCCTCGAGCTCCTACAATGAGCAGTTCTTC.